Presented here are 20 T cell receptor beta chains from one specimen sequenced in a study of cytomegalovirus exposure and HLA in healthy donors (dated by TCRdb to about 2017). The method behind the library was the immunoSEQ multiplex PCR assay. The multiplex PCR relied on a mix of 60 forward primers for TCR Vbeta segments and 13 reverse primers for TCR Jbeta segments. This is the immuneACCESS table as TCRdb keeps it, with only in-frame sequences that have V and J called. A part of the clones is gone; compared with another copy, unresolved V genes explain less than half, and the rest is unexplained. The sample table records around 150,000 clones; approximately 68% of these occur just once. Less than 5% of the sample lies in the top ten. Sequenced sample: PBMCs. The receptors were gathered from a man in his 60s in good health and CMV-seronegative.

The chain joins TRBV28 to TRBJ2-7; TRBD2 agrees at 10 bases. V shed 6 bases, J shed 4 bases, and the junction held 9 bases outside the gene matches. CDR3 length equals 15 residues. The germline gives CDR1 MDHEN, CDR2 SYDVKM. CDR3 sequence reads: CASSEPTSGRYEQYF. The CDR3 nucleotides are TGTGCCAGCAGCGAACCGACTAGCGGGCGTTACGAGCAGTACTTC.

The CDR3 loop is CASSAETSGNTPNEQFF. The CDR3 DNA reads TGTGCCAGCAGCGCAGAAACTAGCGGGAACACCCCCAATGAGCAGTTCTTC. The V and J genes are TRBV7-3 and TRBJ2-1, with 10 nucleotides matching TRBD2. V gave up 5 bases and J gave up 6 bases; unmatched junction bases: 13. Per the germline V gene, CDR1 is SGHTA and CDR2 is FQGTGA. CDR3 length: 17 amino acids.

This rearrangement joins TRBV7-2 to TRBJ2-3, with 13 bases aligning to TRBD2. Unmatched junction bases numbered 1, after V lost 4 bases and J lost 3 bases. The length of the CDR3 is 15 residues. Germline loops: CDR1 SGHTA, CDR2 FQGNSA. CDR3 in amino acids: CASSWTSGRTDTQYF. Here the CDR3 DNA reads TGTGCCAGCAGCTGGACTAGCGGGAGAACAGATACGCAGTATTTT.

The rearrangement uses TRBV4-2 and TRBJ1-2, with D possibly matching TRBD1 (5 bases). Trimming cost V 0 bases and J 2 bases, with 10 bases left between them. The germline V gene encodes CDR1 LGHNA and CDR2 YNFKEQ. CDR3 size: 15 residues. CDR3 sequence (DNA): TGTGCCAGCAGCCAAGACGGGGGATCAAACTATGGCTACACCTTC. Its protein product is CASSQDGGSNYGYTF.

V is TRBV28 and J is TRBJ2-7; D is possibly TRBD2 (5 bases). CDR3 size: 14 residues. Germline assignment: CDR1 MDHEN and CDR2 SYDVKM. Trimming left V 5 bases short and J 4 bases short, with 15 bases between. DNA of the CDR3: TGTGCCAGCAGTCCTATCGTACGAGGGTACGAGCAGTACTTC. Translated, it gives CASSPIVRGYEQYF.

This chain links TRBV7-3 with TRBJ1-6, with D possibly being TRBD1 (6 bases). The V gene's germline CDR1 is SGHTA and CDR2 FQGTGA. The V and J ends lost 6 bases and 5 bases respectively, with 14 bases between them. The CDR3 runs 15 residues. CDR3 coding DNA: TGTGCCAGCAGGTCTGGACAGCCCGATAATTCACCCCTCCACTTT. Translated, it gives CASRSGQPDNSPLHF.

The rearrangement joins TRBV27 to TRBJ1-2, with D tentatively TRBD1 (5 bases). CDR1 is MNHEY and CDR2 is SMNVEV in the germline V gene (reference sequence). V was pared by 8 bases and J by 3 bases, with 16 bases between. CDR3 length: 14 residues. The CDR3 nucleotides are TGTGCCAGCCGGCGGGACCTGTCAGACTATGGCTACACCTTC. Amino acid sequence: CASRRDLSDYGYTF.

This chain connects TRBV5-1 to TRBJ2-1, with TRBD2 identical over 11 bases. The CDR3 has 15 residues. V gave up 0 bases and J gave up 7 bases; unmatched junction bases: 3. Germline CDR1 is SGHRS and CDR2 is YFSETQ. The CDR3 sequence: CASSLVAGGLNEQFF. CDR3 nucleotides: TGCGCCAGCAGCTTGGTAGCGGGAGGGCTTAATGAGCAGTTCTTC.

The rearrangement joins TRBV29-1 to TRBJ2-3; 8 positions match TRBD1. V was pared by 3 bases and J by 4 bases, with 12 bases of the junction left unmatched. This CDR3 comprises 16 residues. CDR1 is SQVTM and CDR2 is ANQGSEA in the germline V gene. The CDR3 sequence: CSVEGETGEVADTQYF. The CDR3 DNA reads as TGCAGCGTTGAGGGAGAGACAGGGGAAGTGGCAGATACGCAGTATTTT.

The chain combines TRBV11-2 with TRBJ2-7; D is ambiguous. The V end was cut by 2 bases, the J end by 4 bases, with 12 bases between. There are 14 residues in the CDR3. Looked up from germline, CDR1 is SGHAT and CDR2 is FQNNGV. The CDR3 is CASSLMRNSYEQYF. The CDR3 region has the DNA TGTGCCAGCAGCTTAATGAGAAACAGTTACGAGCAGTACTTC.

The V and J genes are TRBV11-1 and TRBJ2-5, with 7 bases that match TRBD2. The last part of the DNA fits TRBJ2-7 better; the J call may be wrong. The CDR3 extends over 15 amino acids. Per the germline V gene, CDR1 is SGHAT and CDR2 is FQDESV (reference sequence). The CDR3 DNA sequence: TGTGCCAGCAGCTTAGAACCAGCGGGGTCCTACGAGCAGTACTTC. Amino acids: CASSLEPAGSYEQYF.

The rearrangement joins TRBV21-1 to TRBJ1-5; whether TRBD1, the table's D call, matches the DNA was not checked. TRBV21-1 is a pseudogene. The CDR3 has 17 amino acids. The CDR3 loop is CASSKPRAGTDNQPQHF. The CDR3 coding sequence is TGTGCCAGCAGCAAACCCAGAGCCGGGACAGATAATCAGCCCCAGCATTTT.

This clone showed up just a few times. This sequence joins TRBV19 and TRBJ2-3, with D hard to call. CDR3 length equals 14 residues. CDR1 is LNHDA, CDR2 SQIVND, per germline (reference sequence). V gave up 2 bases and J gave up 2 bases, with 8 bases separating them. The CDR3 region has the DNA TGTGCCAGTAGTATATTTGGGCCCACAGATACGCAGTATTTT. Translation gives CASSIFGPTDTQYF.

The DNA of the CDR3 is TGTGCCAGTAGTATCCGGACAGGGAACCACAATGAGCAGTTCTTC. Its translation is CASSIRTGNHNEQFF. The chain couples TRBV19 to TRBJ2-1; 8 bases line up with TRBD1. The V segment lost 3 bases and the J segment 5 bases; nucleotides outside the gene matches: 6. CDR1 and CDR2 (germline): LNHDA, SQIVND (reference sequence). The CDR3 consists of 15 residues.

The CDR3 here is CATSPRPGYEQYF. CDR3 in DNA: TGTGCCACCAGCCCCCGACCAGGCTACGAGCAGTACTTC. V and J are TRBV15 and TRBJ2-7, with D unresolved. This CDR3 is built from 13 residues. V lost 5 bases, J lost 3 bases, and 11 bases lay in between. The germline V gene has CDR1 LNHNV and CDR2 YYDKDF (reference sequence).

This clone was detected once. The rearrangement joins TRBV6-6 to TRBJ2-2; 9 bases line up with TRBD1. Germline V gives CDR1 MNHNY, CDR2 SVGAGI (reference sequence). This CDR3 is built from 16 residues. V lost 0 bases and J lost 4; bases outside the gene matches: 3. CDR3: CASSYSYRGLTGELFF. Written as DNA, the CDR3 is TGTGCCAGCAGTTACTCGTACAGGGGGCTCACCGGGGAGCTGTTTTTT.

CDR3 sequence (DNA): TGTGCCAGTACGTCTGGGACAGGGGGCGATGAAAAACTGTTTTTT. Residues: CASTSGTGGDEKLFF. The rearrangement uses TRBV19 and TRBJ1-4; 12 bases agree with TRBD1. This CDR3 is 15 amino acids long. Germline V gene sequence: CDR1 LNHDA, CDR2 SQIVND (reference sequence). With V trimmed by 7 bases and J by 6 bases, 6 bases remained unmatched.

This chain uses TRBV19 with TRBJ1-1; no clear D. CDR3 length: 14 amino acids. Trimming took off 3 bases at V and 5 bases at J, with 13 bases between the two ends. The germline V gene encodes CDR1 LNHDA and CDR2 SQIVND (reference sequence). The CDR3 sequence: CASSIGGRKTEAFF. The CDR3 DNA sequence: TGTGCCAGTAGTATCGGCGGGCGGAAGACTGAAGCTTTCTTT.

The CDR3 loop reads CASSHVRGLRNEKLFF. In DNA form, the CDR3 reads TGTGCCAGCAGTCACGTTAGGGGGTTGAGAAATGAAAAACTGTTTTTT. The chain joins TRBV14 to TRBJ1-4, with a possible D match to TRBD1 (6 bases). Germline V gene data show CDR1 as SGHDN and CDR2 as FVKESK. V was trimmed by 6 bases and J by 5 bases, leaving 19 bases between them. The CDR3 loop spans 16 amino acids.

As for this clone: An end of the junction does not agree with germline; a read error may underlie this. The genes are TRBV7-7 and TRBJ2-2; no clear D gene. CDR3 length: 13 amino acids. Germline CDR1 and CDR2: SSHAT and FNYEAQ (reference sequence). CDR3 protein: CASSLSDTGELFF. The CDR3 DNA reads TGTGCTAGCAGCTTGTCAGACACCGGGGAGCTGTTTTTT.